A selection of T cell receptor beta chains follows, all from one sample in a study of CD8+ T cells in alopecia areata. Produced via immunoSEQ multiplex PCR; TCRdb's table is partial and in-frame only. This table holds more than 150,000 clones, approximately 56% found once. The input for sequencing was CD4+ T cells sorted from blood, taken at week 4, from a patient treated with tofacitinib. These receptors were collected from a human donor with alopecia areata. CDR3s include the opening cysteine and the closing phenylalanine or tryptophan. A D gene is named only where the DNA matches it firmly. Clone sizes are given selectively: once, few, many, or a class where the clone is expanded.

D gene | clone size | J gene | V gene | CDR3 DNA | CDR3 protein
- | - | TRBJ2-5 | TRBV29-1 | TGCAGCGTTGAAGTGGAACCGGGAGAGACCCAGTACTTC | CSVEVEPGETQYF
- | - | TRBJ1-5 | TRBV28 | TGTGCCAGCAGTGGGGGGAGGACAGTTTTCAATCAGCCCCAGCATTTT | CASSGGRTVFNQPQHF
- | - | TRBJ2-1 | TRBV4-1 | TGCGCCAGCAGCCAAGCCCTGGAGCAGTTCTTC | CASSQALEQFF
TRBD1 | few | TRBJ2-5 | TRBV7-9 | TGTGCCAGCAGCCGATTCCGTGGACAGGGGTCAGAGACCCAGTACTTC | CASSRFRGQGSETQYF
- | - | TRBJ2-7 | TRBV28 | TGTGCCAGCAGTTTAGATAGGTATGACGAGCAGTACTTC | CASSLDRYDEQYF
- | - | TRBJ1-5 | TRBV7-8 | TGTGCCAGCAGCTTAAGGCCCGGCGGGGGTGGCAATCAGCCCCAGCATTTT | CASSLRPGGGGNQPQHF
TRBD1 | - | TRBJ2-5 | TRBV29-1 | TGCAGCGTTGCAGGCGGACAGGGGGCAGAGACCCAGTACTTC | CSVAGGQGAETQYF
- | - | TRBJ2-7 | TRBV30 | TGTGCCTGGACCCCCTCTTCCGTTTACGAGCAGTACTTC | CAWTPSSVYEQYF
- | - | TRBJ2-7 | TRBV11-3 | TGTGCCAGCAGCTTAGATGCCCGACCCTACGAGCAGTACTTC | CASSLDARPYEQYF
- | few | TRBJ2-2 | TRBV29-1 | TGCAGCGTCTATCCGGGACGCAGGAACACCGGGGAGCTGTTTTTT | CSVYPGRRNTGELFF
- | few | TRBJ1-1 | TRBV28 | TGTGCCAGCAGTTTTAGAGGGCAGGCTGAAGCTTTCTTT | CASSFRGQAEAFF
TRBD1 | few | TRBJ2-5 | TRBV6-1 | TGTGCCAGCAGTGGTACCGGGACAGGAAAAGAGACCCAGTACTTC | CASSGTGTGKETQYF
- | - | TRBJ1-2 | TRBV7-8 | TGTGCCAGCAGCTTAGGTTTGGGACTCAGCTATGGCTACACCTTC | CASSLGLGLSYGYTF
- | - | TRBJ1-1 | TRBV4-2 | TGTGCCAGCAGCCAAGATGGGGGACGGCTTGAAGCTTTCTTT | CASSQDGGRLEAFF
- | - | TRBJ1-5 | TRBV2 | TGTGCCAGCAGGCAGGGAGGCAATCAGCCCCAGCATTTT | CASRQGGNQPQHF
- | few | TRBJ1-1 | TRBV5-4 | TGTGCCAGCAGCTTGGCCACGACAGGTCCCACTGAAGCTTTCTTT | CASSLATTGPTEAFF
TRBD1 | - | TRBJ1-2 | TRBV9 | TGTGCCAGCAGCCCGGACAGGGGATTATATGGCTACACCTTC | CASSPDRGLYGYTF
TRBD2 | - | TRBJ2-7 | TRBV15 | TGTGCCACCAGCGATACTAGCGGGGGGCGCAACGAGCAGTACTTC | CATSDTSGGRNEQYF
- | few | TRBJ2-3 | TRBV30 | TGTGCCTGGAGTCCGTACACAGATACGCAGTATTTT | CAWSPYTDTQYF
TRBD1 | - | TRBJ1-2 | TRBV2 | TGTGCCAGCAGAACGGACAGGGGGCGCGACGGCTACACCTTC | CASRTDRGRDGYTF
TRBD1 | - | TRBJ2-5 | TRBV5-1 | TGCGCCAGCAGCGTCGGGACAGCAGAGACCCAGTACTTC | CASSVGTAETQYF
- | - | TRBJ2-6 | TRBV5-1 | TGCGCCAGCAGCTTGAGAGGTGGCTACTCTGGGGCCAACGTCCTGACTTTC | CASSLRGGYSGANVLTF
- | - | TRBJ2-1 | TRBV6-5 | TGTGCCAGCAGTTTTGGGGGATACTCCTACAATGAGCAGTTCTTC | CASSFGGYSYNEQFF
- | - | TRBJ2-3 | TRBV30 | TGTGCCTGGAGTCCCCTAGCATCAGATACGCAGTATTTT | CAWSPLASDTQYF
- | - | TRBJ1-5 | TRBV30 | TGTGCCTGGACCGAGGGTAGTAGCAATCAGCCCCAGCATTTT | CAWTEGSSNQPQHF
- | - | TRBJ1-1 | TRBV9 | TGTGCCAGCAGCCCTCGAGGCAGGACTGAAGCTTTCTTT | CASSPRGRTEAFF
- | few | TRBJ2-3 | TRBV6-1 | TGTGCCAGCAGTGAACTCGGGGGAACAGATACGCAGTATTTT | CASSELGGTDTQYF
- | - | TRBJ1-2 | TRBV30 | TGTGCCTGGAGTCCGCGGGGTGGCTATGGCTACACCTTC | CAWSPRGGYGYTF
TRBD1 | - | TRBJ2-3 | TRBV28 | TGTGCCAGCAGCTCCGAAACTCCGGGACAGGGGTCCACAGATACGCAGTATTTT | CASSSETPGQGSTDTQYF